This section outlines one TCR beta chain sequence together with its context. The antigen is unknown. Blood sampling took place at baseline, cycle 4 day 1, and cycle 7 day 1. Sequencing was performed with immunoSEQ multiplex PCR; in TCRdb, only in-frame clones are kept and a portion is missing. The table lists roughly 8,600 clones, approximately 72% of them singletons. This entry belongs to a study of OX40 agonist ivuxolimab in advanced cancers. Study-wide context: Patients were dosed intravenously with ivuxolimab at 0.01 to 10 mg/kg every 2 weeks. Findings of the study overall: Averaging showed that CD8+ T cells had more expanded clones than CD4+ did.

Per germline, CDR1 SGHTS and CDR2 YDEGEE. V was pared by 5 bases and J by 2 bases, with 2 bases of the junction left unmatched. The CDR3 has 13 residues. The chain joins TRBV5-8 to TRBJ2-7, with 9 bases that match TRBD1. This TCR came from an adult with an advanced solid tumor such as melanoma, head and neck, liver or kidney cancer. Sequencing used CD4+ or CD8+ T cells sorted from blood, obtained in a trial of the OX40 agonist ivuxolimab. DNA of the CDR3: TGTGCCAGCAGGGGACAGGGTACCTACGAGCAGTACTTC. It translates to CASRGQGTYEQYF. The complete variable domain, with remaining parts taken from reference TRBV5-8 and TRBJ2-7, reads EAGVTQSPTHLIKTRGQQATLRCSPISGHTSVYWYQQALGLGLQFLLWYDEGEERNRGNFPPRFSGRQFPNYSSELNVNALELEDSALYLCASRGQGTYEQYFGPGTRLTVT.